This entry features one TCR beta chain sequence. This CDR3 is also generated by other DNA sequences in the sample. CDR3 size: 13 residues. Germline CDR1 is MDHEN and CDR2 is SYDVKM. V was cut by 3 bases and J by 0 bases, with 5 bases left in between. Authors' analysis steps: Using reference gene primer amplification, nucleated cell counts were estimated. The method was immunoSEQ multiplex PCR; TCRdb's version includes in-frame clones alone and lacks a portion of them. V and J calls and clone size are as listed in that table; D and trimming were resolved from the DNA. The sample consists of about 330,000 clones, 88% of them appearing once. The data belong to a study of blood T cell repertoires in COVID-19. Looking at the study overall: There were acute and convalescent COVID-19 samples, and they came from the United States, Italy and Spain. Nucleic acid was either cDNA or gDNA, and it came from T cells, B-cell-depleted T cells, or PBMCs.

The receptor comes from a woman aged 45-65 years with active or convalescent COVID-19. The sample was peripheral blood. The chain couples TRBV28 to TRBJ1-2, with no clear D. Written as DNA, the CDR3 is TGTGCCAGCAGTTTCGGGTCTAACTATGGCTACACCTTC. It is translated as CASSFGSNYGYTF.